The entry below gives a single TCR beta chain sequence along with its context. This sample stems from a study of blood T cell repertoires in COVID-19. Study-wide context: Some COVID-19 samples were acute and others convalescent; all came from the United States, Italy and Spain. Sample material is recorded as cDNA or gDNA derived from T cells, B-cell-depleted T cells, or PBMCs.

Assignments of participants to cohorts depended upon their own reported clinical history. Trimming removed 10 bases from V and 4 bases from J, with 23 bases in between. Germline assignment: CDR1 ENHRY and CDR2 SYGVKD. The CDR3 is made up of 16 amino acids. This table comes from immunoSEQ multiplex PCR, and its TCRdb copy is limited to in-frame clones, with some not included. The sample includes around 240,000 clones, around 93% seen only once; the top ten take more than 1%. This TCR came from a human donor in a cohort exposed to, infected with or recovered from COVID-19 (not recorded which). The donor label of this sample is uncertain. The sample consisted of PBMCs or T cells enriched from blood (not recorded which). The V call is TRBV10-3, the J call TRBJ1-3; a weak D match, TRBD1 (5 bases). CDR3 bases: TGTGCCAGCCAACCCCCAGGGCCCCGTTCCGGAAACACCATATATTTT. Residues: CASQPPGPRSGNTIYF.